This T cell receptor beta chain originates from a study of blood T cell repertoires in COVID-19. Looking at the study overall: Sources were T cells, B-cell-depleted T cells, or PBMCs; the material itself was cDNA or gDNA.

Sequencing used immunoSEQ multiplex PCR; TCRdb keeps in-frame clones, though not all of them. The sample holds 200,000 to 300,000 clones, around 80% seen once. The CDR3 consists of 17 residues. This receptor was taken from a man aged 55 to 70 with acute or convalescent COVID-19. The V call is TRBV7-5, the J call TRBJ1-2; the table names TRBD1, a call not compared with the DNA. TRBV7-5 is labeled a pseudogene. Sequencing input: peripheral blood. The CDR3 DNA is TGTGCCAGAAGACGGCCCGGGAAGGGGGCACATAACTATGGCTACACCTTC. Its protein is CARRRPGKGAHNYGYTF.